This TCR beta chain derives from a study of control samples from healthy donors and cancer patients. Per germline, CDR1 LGHNT and CDR2 FRNRAP. Trimming took off 1 base at V and 4 bases at J, with 15 bases between the two ends. CDR3 length: 16 amino acids. Generated by immunoSEQ multiplex PCR, the TCRdb table keeps only in-frame clones and is missing some. Among 75,000 to 80,000 clones listed, 75% to 90% were seen once. The material sequenced was PBMCs. The TCR comes from a woman in her forties or fifties with colorectal cancer. V gene TRBV12-5 combines with J gene TRBJ2-3, with D perhaps being TRBD1 or TRBD2 (5 bases each). The CDR3 sequence is CASGLGVGAIADTQYF. The CDR3 DNA reads as TGTGCTAGTGGTTTGGGCGTCGGGGCAATCGCAGATACGCAGTATTTT.